Described below is a single TCR beta chain sequence and its context. It has no known antigen specificity. No per-base quality is available; no much larger clone lies one base away. From its cysteine to its phenylalanine, the CDR3 spans 15 amino acids. CDR3 DNA is the only sequence kept; it has 45 bases, read in frame from the first base. The CDR1 and CDR2 encoded by the germline V gene (reference sequence) are DFQATT and SNEGSKA. The V end loses 5 bases and the J end loses 1 base, and a stretch of 16 bases separates them. The entry originates in a study of blood T cells in healthy people across ages (dated by TCRdb to the mid-2010s). About the full investigation: Template switching captured roughly one uniquely barcoded TCR beta cDNA molecule per two T cells in model experiments. The donors were split into four age groups: young (average about 15 years), middle-aged (around 37), aged (around 67) and long-lived (82). For two donors (one aged 18 to 29 and one aged 80 or older), the study analyzed two additional independent replicas of 1 million unique cDNA reads from the same blood draw. Using deep sequencing normalized with unique cDNA molecular identifiers, the study measured how TCR beta repertoire diversity changes with age. To avoid experimental bias, donors of different ages were spread randomly across the sequencing lanes. What the research found in general, with its limitations: Conclusive comparison of naive and antigen-experienced compartments was prevented by the profiling of bulk unsorted PBMCs. Because donor CMV infection status was unknown, age-related changes in expanded clonotypes were potentially confounded. Compared with the aged group, more naive CD4+ T cells, fewer expanded clones and increased TCR diversity were shown by the long-lived group, suggesting age selection. Observed TCR beta diversity correlated strongly with the percentage of naive T cells measured by flow cytometry. Observed TCR beta diversity per million T cells fell roughly linearly with age, and a significant reduction was already apparent by age about 36. Estimates of total diversity from one million sequenced T cells were regarded as lower bounds and underestimates.

Donors were roughly 40 systemically healthy Caucasian individuals from Russia aged roughly 6 to 95 years. Each donor gave ten milliliters of peripheral blood, drawn into EDTA-treated Vacutainer tubes. Ficoll-Paque density-gradient centrifugation was used to isolate PBMCs, with at least 6.5 million per sample. Trizol reagent was used to extract total RNA from PBMCs, with at least 6 micrograms per sample. For every donor, an aliquot of PBMCs went through flow cytometry to measure the percentages of naive CD45RAhigh/CD27high T cells. The library was built by means of 5' RACE. The sequencing machine was an Illumina HiSeq 2500. The second PCR ran for about 6 to 12 cycles and used a J-beta primer mix along with a sample-barcoded 5' primer. A template-switch 5' adaptor carrying 12 random nucleotides introduced a unique molecular identifier onto each TCR beta cDNA molecule. At least 2.5 million CDR3-containing paired-end reads were obtained from each sample. All of the RNA was converted into first-strand cDNA using the Mint cDNA synthesis kit, with a TRBC-specific oligonucleotide serving as the primer. All cDNA was treated with uracil-DNA glycosylase and then went through a first 18-cycle PCR with the universal primers M1SS and BC2_uni_R. From the authors' description of their analysis: For normalization, 1 million high-quality reads, each with a distinct molecular identifier, were randomly selected from each sample. Reads sharing molecular identifiers were discarded rather than binned into consensus sequences. MiTCR, set to a Q25 quality threshold and the strictest error-elimination algorithm, was used for CDR3 identification, clonotype clustering and error correction. A nonparametric unseen species model with Euler transformation was used to estimate a lower bound on total TCR beta diversity. The raw public reads went through TCRdb reprocessing: fastp at Q25, MiXCR clone calling, in-frame beta chains kept. Identical CDR3 proteins give one entry, which carries the most common genes and DNA. TCRdb's processing, not the authors' own work, is the source of the V and J calls. The sample has some 1.5 million distinct CDR3 sequences on record, about 28% of them singletons. The top ten clones comprise roughly 8% of the sample.

Material: blood. The rearrangement combines TRBV20-1 with TRBJ2-3, with a tentative D gene TRBD1 over 6 matching bases. The TCR was taken from a woman in her thirties in good health. The DNA sequence is given as TGCAGTGCTTTTTCTTTCCCAGGGGGCACAGATACGCAGTATTTT. Translated, this gives CSAFSFPGGTDTQYF.